The 13 T cell receptor beta chains reported below all come from one sample, sequenced in a study of cytomegalovirus exposure and HLA in healthy donors. Clones were read by immunoSEQ multiplex PCR, and TCRdb kept only the in-frame ones, dropping some. The table records 90,000 to 130,000 clones, 89% of them present only once. Sample: PBMCs. All receptors derive from a woman between 18 and 29 years old in good health and CMV-seronegative.

The chain combines TRBV9 with TRBJ2-7, with 9 bases that match TRBD2. Germline V gives CDR1 SGDLS, CDR2 YYNGEE. The CDR3 covers 17 residues. After removal of 4 bases from V and 3 bases from J, the junction contained 14 bases not matched to a gene. The DNA for the CDR3 is TGTGCCAGCAGCTCTCCCCGAGAGCTAGCGGGAAGCTACGAGCAGTACTTC. Amino acid sequence: CASSSPRELAGSYEQYF.

The rearrangement joins TRBV5-1 to TRBJ2-3, with 8 bases fitting TRBD2. Germline CDR1 and CDR2: SGHRS and YFSETQ. After removal of 5 bases from V and 0 bases from J, the junction contained 17 bases not matched to a gene. The CDR3 is 19 amino acids. The CDR3 coding sequence is TGCGCCAGCAGAAATCTCGGGGGGGCCAGAGATCACAGCACAGATACGCAGTATTTT. Translating it yields CASRNLGGARDHSTDTQYF.

The chain recombines TRBV7-9 with TRBJ2-3; 11 bases match TRBD1. V dropped 5 bases and J dropped 0; count of bases not matched to a gene: 4. The CDR3 is 16 residues long. CDR1 and CDR2 from the germline V gene are SEHNR and FQNEAQ (reference sequence). CDR3 nucleotide sequence: TGTGCCAGCAGCCAAGGACAGGGGGCTAGCACAGATACGCAGTATTTT. Protein: CASSQGQGASTDTQYF.

J is TRBJ1-5 and V is TRBV5-6; 8 bases fit TRBD1. Germline CDR1 is SGHDT and CDR2 is YYEEEE. V shed 0 bases and J 7 bases; nucleotides not matched to a gene: 6. The CDR3 loop spans 15 amino acids. As DNA, the CDR3 is TGTGCCAGCAGCTTGGCCGGGACAGGTCGACAGCCCCAGCATTTT. Its protein is CASSLAGTGRQPQHF.

This clone was recorded only once. V is TRBV9 and J is TRBJ2-3; 7 bases fit TRBD2. The ends lost 3 bases at V and 6 bases at J; junction bases unmatched: 7. Looked up from germline, CDR1 is SGDLS and CDR2 is YYNGEE. The CDR3 is made up of 14 amino acids. The CDR3: CASSARLAIDTQYF. The DNA for the CDR3 is TGTGCCAGCAGCGCAAGACTAGCCATCGATACGCAGTATTTT.

The table lists this clone with a count of one. The gene calls are TRBV6-4 and TRBJ1-6; D is undetermined. CDR1 MRHNA and CDR2 SNTAGT come from the germline V gene. The CDR3 runs 15 residues. V dropped 0 bases and J dropped 7 bases, with 10 bases sitting between them. The CDR3, as DNA: TGTGCCAGCAGTGACTCTGGGAGAGGAAATTCACCCCTCCACTTT. Its protein product is CASSDSGRGNSPLHF.

CDR3: CASSPEGGVDSPLHF. DNA of the CDR3: TGTGCCAGCAGCCCAGAGGGAGGGGTGGATTCACCCCTCCACTTT. The chain has TRBV9 and TRBJ1-6; TRBD1 might be the D (5 bases). Germline V lookup: CDR1 SGDLS, CDR2 YYNGEE. The CDR3 has 15 residues. The V and J ends lost 4 bases and 8 bases respectively, with 16 bases between them.

V and J are TRBV28 and TRBJ2-7; 7 bases align to TRBD1. The CDR3 totals 13 residues. In germline, CDR1 is MDHEN, CDR2 SYDVKM. V was pared by 5 bases and J by 9 bases, with 10 bases of the junction left unmatched. CDR3 loop: CASSLPRQGAQYF. CDR3 nucleotide sequence: TGTGCCAGCAGTCTCCCCCGACAGGGAGCGCAGTACTTC.

V gene TRBV29-1 combines with J gene TRBJ2-1; D may be TRBD2 (5 bases). V lost 6 bases, J lost 10 bases, and 10 bases lay in between. CDR1 and CDR2 from the germline V gene are SQVTM and ANQGSEA. The CDR3 totals 10 residues. CDR3 sequence (DNA): TGCAGCGTAATAGAGGGCGAGCAGTTCTTC. This encodes CSVIEGEQFF.

This chain uses TRBV5-4 with TRBJ2-5; TRBD1 might be the D (5 bases). The V gene lost 0 bases and the J gene lost 2 bases, with 11 bases spanning the gap. CDR1 SGHNT and CDR2 YYREEE come from the germline V gene (reference sequence). CDR3 length: 15 residues. The CDR3 coding sequence is TGTGCCAGCAGCTTGGAAGTCAGGGATCAAGAGACCCAGTACTTC. It encodes CASSLEVRDQETQYF.

The CDR3 sequence: CASSLGLAGGPHEQYF. In DNA, the CDR3 is TGTGCCAGCAGCTTAGGGCTAGCGGGAGGCCCCCACGAGCAGTACTTC. V and J are TRBV7-2 and TRBJ2-7, with TRBD2 identical over 11 bases. There are 16 residues in the CDR3. Germline V gives CDR1 SGHTA, CDR2 FQGNSA. V shed 1 base and J 5 bases; nucleotides not matched to a gene: 7.

This clone was seen ten or more times. This chain links TRBV9 with TRBJ1-5, with 7 bases matching TRBD1. This CDR3 contains 14 residues. Germline-derived CDR1 and CDR2 are SGDLS and YYNGEE. Losses at the gene ends were 4 bases for V and 5 bases for J; bases not matched to a gene: 6. CDR3 bases: TGTGCCAGCAGCCTGGGACAGCTATATCAGCCCCAGCATTTT. It translates to CASSLGQLYQPQHF.

The rearrangement uses TRBV28 and TRBJ2-2; TRBD2 aligns across 9 bases. This CDR3 is built from 14 residues. Germline trimming cut 3 bases from V and 8 bases from J; bases unmatched to any gene: 4. Germline V gene sequence: CDR1 MDHEN, CDR2 SYDVKM. The CDR3, as DNA: TGTGCCAGCAGTTTGACTAGCGGACGAGGGGAGCTGTTTTTT. This translates into CASSLTSGRGELFF.